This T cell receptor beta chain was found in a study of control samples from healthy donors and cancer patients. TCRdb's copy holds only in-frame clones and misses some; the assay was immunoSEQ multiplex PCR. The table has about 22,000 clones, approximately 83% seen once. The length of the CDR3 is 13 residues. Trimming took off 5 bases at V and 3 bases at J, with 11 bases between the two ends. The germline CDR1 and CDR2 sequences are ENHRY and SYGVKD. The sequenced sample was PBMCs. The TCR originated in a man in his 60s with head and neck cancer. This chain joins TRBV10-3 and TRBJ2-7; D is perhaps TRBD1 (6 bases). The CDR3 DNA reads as TGTGCCATCAGTCGCCAACAGGGCTACGAGCAGTACTTC. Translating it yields CAISRQQGYEQYF.